This is a list of T cell receptor beta chains from one sample in a study of radiation and T cells in renal cell carcinoma. Method: immunoSEQ multiplex PCR; TCRdb's copy keeps in-frame clones and lacks some. The sample has about 130,000 clones; 85% to 90% are singletons. The specimen comprised blood, sampled from a patient whose treatment included radiotherapy and nephrectomy. These receptors were obtained from a woman in her 70s with renal cell carcinoma. The CDR3 runs from the conserved cysteine through the conserved F or W. The D gene is left open where the match is weak.

j_call: TRBJ1-5
v_call: TRBV9
d_call: NA
cdr3_aa: CASSVDPFPINQPQHF

j_call: TRBJ2-7
v_call: TRBV10-3
d_call: TRBD1
cdr3_aa: CAIAYGTGSYEQYF

j_call: TRBJ2-3
v_call: TRBV2
d_call: NA
cdr3_aa: CASSVQGRTDTQYF

j_call: TRBJ2-5
v_call: TRBV7-9
d_call: NA
cdr3_aa: CASNLWHGPQETQYF

j_call: TRBJ2-5
v_call: TRBV30
d_call: NA
cdr3_aa: CAWSRGRETQYF

j_call: TRBJ2-3
v_call: TRBV6-4
d_call: NA
cdr3_aa: CASSDSYTSTDTQYF

j_call: TRBJ2-1
v_call: TRBV19
d_call: NA
cdr3_aa: CASSSPGMGVNEQFF

j_call: TRBJ1-3
v_call: TRBV6-5
d_call: TRBD1
cdr3_aa: CASKFRGPGNTIYF

j_call: TRBJ1-1
v_call: TRBV5-1
d_call: NA
cdr3_aa: CASSPGPSWGAFF

j_call: TRBJ1-6
v_call: TRBV18
d_call: NA
cdr3_aa: CASSPSSYNSPLHF

j_call: TRBJ1-2
v_call: TRBV7-9
d_call: NA
cdr3_aa: CASSARGSFYGYTF

j_call: TRBJ1-6
v_call: TRBV11-3
d_call: TRBD1
cdr3_aa: CASSSLPGGSSPLHF

j_call: TRBJ2-7
v_call: TRBV6-8
d_call: TRBD1
cdr3_aa: CASSPPRWDRSSYEQYF

j_call: TRBJ1-1
v_call: TRBV19
d_call: NA
cdr3_aa: CASIYRRGVTEAFF

j_call: TRBJ1-2
v_call: TRBV4-1
d_call: NA
cdr3_aa: CASSQAQNRAGYGYTF

j_call: TRBJ1-5
v_call: TRBV19
d_call: NA
cdr3_aa: CASATRSGVLGQPQHF

j_call: TRBJ2-1
v_call: TRBV7-9
d_call: TRBD1
cdr3_aa: CASSARTGRNEQFF

j_call: TRBJ2-5
v_call: TRBV6-1
d_call: TRBD2
cdr3_aa: CASSSLAGGRETQYF

j_call: TRBJ1-4
v_call: TRBV6-1
d_call: NA
cdr3_aa: CASSENWGGIQFF

j_call: TRBJ1-6
v_call: TRBV7-9
d_call: NA
cdr3_aa: CASSLEEGLSPLHF

j_call: TRBJ2-7
v_call: TRBV9
d_call: TRBD2
cdr3_aa: CASSVGPSGGRYEQYF

j_call: TRBJ2-3
v_call: TRBV27
d_call: TRBD2
cdr3_aa: CASQTSGGFADTQYF

j_call: TRBJ1-1
v_call: TRBV11-3
d_call: TRBD1
cdr3_aa: CASSIGQGRTEAFF